The clone carrying this T cell receptor beta chain was counted only a few times. One end of the junction fails to match germline, which may point to a read error. Germline V lookup: CDR1 SSHAT, CDR2 FNYEAQ (reference sequence). The CDR3 runs to 16 residues. The data are from a study of blood T cell repertoires in COVID-19. About the study: Acute-phase and convalescent COVID-19 samples originated in the United States, Italy and Spain.

Per the original data handling: Estimates of nucleated cell counts were drawn from the amplification of reference gene primers. Generated by immunoSEQ multiplex PCR, the TCRdb table keeps only in-frame clones and is missing some. That table furnishes V, J and clone size, whereas the DNA furnished D and trimming. In the table there are roughly 200,000 clones, 75% to 90% of which are singletons. The Seattle patients joined while their infection was active and were tracked longitudinally afterward. This clonotype was sampled from a woman between 35 and 50 years old with COVID-19, enrolled during active disease. The chain has TRBV7-7 and TRBJ2-2, with D perhaps TRBD2 (6 bases). The sequenced sample consisted of peripheral blood. The CDR3 sequence: CASSLGASGYTGELFF. In nucleotides, the CDR3 is TGTGCTAGCAGCTTAGGGGCCAGCGGGTACACCGGGGAGCTGTTTTTT. Using reference TRBV7-7 and TRBJ2-2 for the parts outside the CDR3, the full variable domain is GAGVSQSPRYKVTKRGQDVTLRCDPISSHATLYWYQQALGQGPEFLTYFNYEAQPDKSGLPSDRFSAERPEGSISTLTIQRTEQRDSAMYRCASSLGASGYTGELFFGEGSRLTVL.